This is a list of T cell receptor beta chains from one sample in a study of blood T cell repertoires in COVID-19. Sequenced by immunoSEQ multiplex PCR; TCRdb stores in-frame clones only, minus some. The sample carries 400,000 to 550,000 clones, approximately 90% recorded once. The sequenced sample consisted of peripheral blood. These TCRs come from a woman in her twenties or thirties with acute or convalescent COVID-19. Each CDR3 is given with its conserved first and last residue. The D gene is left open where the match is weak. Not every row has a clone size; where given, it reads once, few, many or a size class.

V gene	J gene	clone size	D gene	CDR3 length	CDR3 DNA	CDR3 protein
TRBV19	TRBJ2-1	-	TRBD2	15	TGTGCCAGTAGCAGAAGCGGGGGGTTCTACAATGAGCAGTTCTTC	CASSRSGGFYNEQFF
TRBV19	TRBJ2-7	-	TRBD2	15	TGTGCCAGTAGAGTTACTAGCGGGGGAGCCTACGAGCAGTACTTC	CASRVTSGGAYEQYF
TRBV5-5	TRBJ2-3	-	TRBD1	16	TGTGCCAGCAGCTTCGGGGACAGGGCTCCCACAGATACGCAGTATTTT	CASSFGDRAPTDTQYF
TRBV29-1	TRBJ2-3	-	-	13	TGCAGCGTTGTAGTAGGGGGCACAGATACGCAGTATTTT	CSVVVGGTDTQYF
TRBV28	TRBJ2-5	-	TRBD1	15	TGTGCCAGCAGTTTTAGGACAGGGCTTAAGGAGACCCAGTACTTC	CASSFRTGLKETQYF
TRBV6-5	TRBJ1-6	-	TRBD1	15	TGTGCCAGCTCCCAGGACAGGGGTTATAATTCACCCCTCCACTTT	CASSQDRGYNSPLHF
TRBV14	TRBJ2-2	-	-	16	TGTGCCAGCAGCCGGATTATGACGGGAAACACCGGGGAGCTGTTTTTT	CASSRIMTGNTGELFF
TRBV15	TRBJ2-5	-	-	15	TGTGCCACCAGCAAACACGTGGGGGGTCAAGAGACCCAGTACTTC	CATSKHVGGQETQYF
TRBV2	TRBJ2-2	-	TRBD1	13	TGTGCCAGCATGGGACAGGGAGTCGGGGAGCTGTTTTTT	CASMGQGVGELFF
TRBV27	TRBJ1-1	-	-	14	TGTGCCAGCAGTTTGCGGGGGGCGGTCACTGAAGCTTTCTTT	CASSLRGAVTEAFF
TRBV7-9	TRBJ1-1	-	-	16	TGTGCCAGCAGCTTAGGGGACGCGGGGATTCGGGATGAAGCTTTCTTT	CASSLGDAGIRDEAFF
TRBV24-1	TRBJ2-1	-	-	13	TGTGCCACCAGTCCCAGTTCCTACAATGAGCAGTTCTTC	CATSPSSYNEQFF
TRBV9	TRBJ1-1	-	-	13	TGTGCCAGCAGCGTAAGCGGGAACACTGAAGCTTTCTTT	CASSVSGNTEAFF
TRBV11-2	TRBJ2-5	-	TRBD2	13	TGTGCCAGCAGCTTAATACTAGCGGAGACCCAGTACTTC	CASSLILAETQYF
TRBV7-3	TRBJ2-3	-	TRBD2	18	TGTGCCAGCAGCTTAACGCCAGGACTAGCGGGGGGCACAGATACGCAGTATTTT	CASSLTPGLAGGTDTQYF
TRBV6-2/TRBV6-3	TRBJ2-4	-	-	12	TGTGCCAGCAGTCTTACAAAAAACATTCAGTACTTC	CASSLTKNIQYF
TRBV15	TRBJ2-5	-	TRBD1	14	TGTGCCACCAGCAGCAGACAGGGTGAAGAGACCCAGTACTTC	CATSSRQGEETQYF
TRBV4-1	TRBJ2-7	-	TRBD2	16	TGCGCCAGCAGCCATTCGACTAGCGGGGGGGCCTACGAGCAGTACTTC	CASSHSTSGGAYEQYF
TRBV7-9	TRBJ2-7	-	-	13	TGTGCCAGCAGCTTACCCAACTCCTACGAGCAGTACTTC	CASSLPNSYEQYF
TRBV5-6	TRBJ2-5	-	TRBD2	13	TGTGCCAGCAGGGAGGGACTAGAAGAGACCCAGTACTTC	CASREGLEETQYF
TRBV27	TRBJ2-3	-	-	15	TGTGCCAGCAGTTTAGGGGTATTCTCAGGGGATACGCAGTATTTT	CASSLGVFSGDTQYF
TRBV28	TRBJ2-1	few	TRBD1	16	TGTGCCAGCAGTGCTTCCGGGACAGGGGGTTACAATGAGCAGTTCTTC	CASSASGTGGYNEQFF